This is a list of T cell receptor beta chains from one sample in a study of blood T cell repertoires in COVID-19. The assay was immunoSEQ multiplex PCR, and TCRdb's table has in-frame clones only and misses some. The data contain 350,000 to 550,000 clones, roughly 91% of them singletons. Sequenced input: peripheral blood. These receptors came from a woman younger than 45 with acute or convalescent COVID-19. CDR3s leave out the opening cysteine and the closing phenylalanine or tryptophan.

CDR3	J	V
ASSLGGANEQF	TRBJ2-1	TRBV5-4
ASSLVGQIYGYT	TRBJ1-2	TRBV7-9
AWSYDRANYGYT	TRBJ1-2	TRBV30
ASSEMGTGTGKETQY	TRBJ2-5	TRBV6-1
ASSFLVTDTQY	TRBJ2-3	TRBV11-2
ASSSDRGLTGELF	TRBJ2-2	TRBV7-9
ASSWDRAYNSPLH	TRBJ1-6	TRBV12-1
ASSANRGLSTGELF	TRBJ2-2	TRBV28
ASSLVGTGLTEAF	TRBJ1-1	TRBV5-5
ASRRGESGYT	TRBJ1-2	TRBV12-3/TRBV12-4
ASSEATGAFGGELF	TRBJ2-2	TRBV5-1
ASSSTGDGTEAF	TRBJ1-1	TRBV6-5
SVVAASYEQY	TRBJ2-7	TRBV29-1
AISVLAGEDETQY	TRBJ2-5	TRBV10-3
ASAGSRSDEQF	TRBJ2-1	TRBV12-3/TRBV12-4
ASSASGGQETQY	TRBJ2-5	TRBV19
ASSPAGSNQPQH	TRBJ1-5	TRBV18